This TCR beta chain was retrieved from a study of blood T cells in healthy people across ages. Then a second PCR, running about 6 to 12 cycles, was carried out with a sample-barcoded 5' primer and a J-beta primer mix. TCRdb reprocessed the 5' RACE reads via MiXCR and lists one record per CDR3 protein. The sample contains a few hundred thousand distinct CDR3 sequences, about 26% of which appear only once. Germline values: CDR1 SGHVS, CDR2 FQNEAQ. V was trimmed by 1 base and J by 2 bases, leaving 7 bases between them. The CDR3 has 14 residues. These data also formed part of another study, on T cells of mothers and their children.

The specimen was blood. This chain links TRBV7-8 with TRBJ2-3, with D unresolved. The sequence was obtained from a boy between 2 and 15 years old in good health. CDR3 sequence: CASSLELFTDTQYF. The DNA for the CDR3 is TGTGCCAGCAGCTTAGAACTGTTCACAGATACGCAGTATTTT.